The 12 T cell receptor beta chains presented below share a single source sample, sequenced in a study of cytomegalovirus exposure and HLA in healthy donors. The study ran its PCR with 60 Vbeta and 13 Jbeta primers. The protocol was immunoSEQ multiplex PCR, while the TCRdb copy is restricted to in-frame clones and leaves out a portion. The table shows 200,000 or so clones, with about 82% occurring only once. Sequencing was done on a sample of PBMCs. Receptor source: a man in his thirties or forties in good health and CMV-seronegative.

This clone was recorded only once. The chain is built from TRBV28 and TRBJ1-6, with D possibly matching TRBD1 (6 bases). Germline CDR1 is MDHEN and CDR2 is SYDVKM. V lost 6 bases, J lost 2 bases, and 14 bases lay in between. The CDR3 contains 16 residues. This CDR3 reads CASRTQGGTYNSPLHF. The CDR3 DNA reads TGTGCCAGCAGAACACAGGGAGGGACCTATAATTCACCCCTCCACTTT.

This chain links TRBV27 with TRBJ1-6, with TRBD1 identical over 9 bases. The germline gives CDR1 MNHEY, CDR2 SMNVEV (reference sequence). CDR3 length equals 16 residues. V shed 6 bases and J 9 bases; nucleotides not matched to a gene: 12. CDR3: CASSLTPGTGFSPLHF. DNA of the CDR3: TGTGCCAGCAGCTTAACGCCCGGGACAGGGTTTTCACCCCTCCACTTT.

The chain joins TRBV18 to TRBJ2-2; D may be TRBD1 (6 bases). Germline CDR1 and CDR2: KGHSH and LQKENI. V lost 3 bases and J 6 bases, leaving 14 bases between the germline ends. The CDR3 length is 15 residues. In DNA, the CDR3 is TGTGCCAGCTCACCCCAACAGGGAGACGCCGGGGAGCTGTTTTTT. Amino acid sequence: CASSPQQGDAGELFF.

This chain's CDR3 is CASSWEGLYNEQFF. CDR3 DNA sequence: TGTGCCAGCAGCTGGGAAGGACTTTACAATGAGCAGTTCTTC. This chain uses TRBV7-9 with TRBJ2-1; a possible D gene is TRBD2 (5 bases). The CDR3 runs 14 residues. The V and J ends lost 4 bases and 4 bases respectively, with 11 bases between them. Germline CDR1 SEHNR, CDR2 FQNEAQ (reference sequence).

The V call is TRBV5-1, the J call TRBJ1-2, with D possibly being TRBD1 (5 bases). There are 14 residues in the CDR3. Germline CDR1 and CDR2: SGHRS and YFSETQ. Trimming pared 4 bases from V and 4 bases from J, leaving 14 bases between. CDR3 residues: CASSPVSGGYGYTF. CDR3 sequence (DNA): TGCGCCAGCAGCCCGGTTTCGGGGGGCTATGGCTACACCTTC.

The rearrangement links TRBV18 to TRBJ1-4; D gene ambiguous. V lost 5 bases to trimming and J lost 4 bases, with 14 bases between them. CDR1 and CDR2 from the germline V gene are KGHSH and LQKENI. CDR3 length equals 15 residues. The CDR3 coding sequence is TGTGCCAGCTCATCATCGTGGCAGGATAATGAAAAACTGTTTTTT. It encodes CASSSSWQDNEKLFF. The entire variable domain, with the rest obtained from reference TRBV18 and TRBJ1-4, is as follows: NAGVMQNPRHLVRRRGQEARLRCSPMKGHSHVYWYRQLPEEGLKFMVYLQKENIIDESGMPKERFSAEFPKEGPSILRIQQVVRGDSAAYFCASSSSWQDNEKLFFGSGTQLSVL.

The rearrangement links TRBV5-4 to TRBJ2-7, with a possible D match to TRBD1 (5 bases). V dropped 0 bases and J dropped 6 bases, with 16 bases sitting between them. Per germline, CDR1 SGHNT and CDR2 YYREEE (reference sequence). The CDR3 is made up of 15 amino acids. The CDR3 DNA reads as TGTGCCAGCAGCTTGGGGGGCGACCTTCCCAGCGAGCAGTACTTC. Translating gives CASSLGGDLPSEQYF.

V gene TRBV7-9 combines with J gene TRBJ1-6; D might be TRBD1 (5 bases). Germline V gene sequence: CDR1 SEHNR, CDR2 FQNEAQ (reference sequence). Trimming took 7 bases from V and 7 from J, leaving 20 bases between them. The CDR3 has 16 amino acids. The CDR3 sequence is CASTPGRGAGNSPLHF. The CDR3 coding sequence is TGTGCCAGCACTCCAGGGCGTGGGGCAGGGAATTCACCCCTCCACTTT.

The table lists this clone with a count of one. V and J are TRBV7-9 and TRBJ1-1; 7 bases are a match to TRBD1. Germline V lookup: CDR1 SEHNR, CDR2 FQNEAQ (reference sequence). Trimming removed 5 bases from V and 0 bases from J; junction bases left unmatched: 9. This CDR3 is 16 amino acids long. CDR3: CASSPRTGAMNTEAFF. The CDR3 coding sequence is TGTGCCAGCAGCCCCAGGACAGGAGCCATGAACACTGAAGCTTTCTTT.

The chain is built from TRBV18 and TRBJ2-1; TRBD1 is a possible D gene (6 bases). The CDR3 has 16 residues. Germline V CDR1 and CDR2: KGHSH, LQKENI. V gave up 4 bases and J gave up 7 bases, with 20 bases separating them. The CDR3 is CASSRRQGLHMNEQFF. For the CDR3, the DNA is TGTGCCAGCTCACGACGGCAGGGGCTACACATGAATGAGCAGTTCTTC.

The chain has TRBV6-5 and TRBJ1-2; 8 bases are shared with TRBD1. The CDR3 covers 14 residues. CDR1 is MNHEY and CDR2 is SVGAGI in the germline V gene. V dropped 5 bases and J dropped 5; count of bases not matched to a gene: 7. The CDR3 sequence: CASSEDRGGYGYTF. The CDR3 bases are TGTGCCAGCAGTGAAGACAGGGGAGGATATGGCTACACCTTC.

The V gene is TRBV27, the J gene TRBJ2-5; 7 bases agree with TRBD1. Germline V gives CDR1 MNHEY, CDR2 SMNVEV (reference sequence). The CDR3 is 14 residues long. The junction had 6 bases not matched to a gene; V was cut back by 4 bases and J by 4 bases. The chain's CDR3 is CASSSTRGRETQYF. CDR3 nucleotide sequence: TGTGCCAGCAGTTCGACCAGGGGGAGAGAGACCCAGTACTTC.